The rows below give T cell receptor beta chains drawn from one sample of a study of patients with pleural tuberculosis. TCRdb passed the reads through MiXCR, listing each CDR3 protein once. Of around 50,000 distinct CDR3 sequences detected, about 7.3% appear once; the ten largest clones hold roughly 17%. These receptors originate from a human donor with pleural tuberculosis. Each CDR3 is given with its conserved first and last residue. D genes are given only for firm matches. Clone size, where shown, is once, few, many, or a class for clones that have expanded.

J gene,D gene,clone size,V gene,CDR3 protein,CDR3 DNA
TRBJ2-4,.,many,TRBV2,CASRPDGNIQYF,TGTGCCAGCAGACCCGATGGAAACATTCAGTACTTC
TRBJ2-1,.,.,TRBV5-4,CASSLYGFSSYNEQFF,TGTGCCAGCAGCTTGTACGGTTTCAGCTCCTACAATGAGCAGTTCTTC
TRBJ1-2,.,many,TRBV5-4,CASSLGGIKGYTF,TGTGCCAGCAGCTTGGGGGGGATCAAGGGCTACACCTTC
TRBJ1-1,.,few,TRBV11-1,CASSAEGENTEAFF,TGTGCCAGCAGCGCCGAGGGCGAGAACACTGAAGCTTTCTTT
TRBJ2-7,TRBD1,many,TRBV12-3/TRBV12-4,CASSRTGVTYEQYF,TGTGCCAGCAGTCGAACAGGGGTCACCTACGAGCAGTACTTC
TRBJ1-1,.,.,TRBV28,CASSPASETTEAFF,TGTGCCAGCAGTCCCGCTTCGGAGACAACTGAAGCTTTCTTT
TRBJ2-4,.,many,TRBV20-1,CSAKEASKNIQYF,TGCAGTGCTAAAGAGGCATCCAAAAACATTCAGTACTTC
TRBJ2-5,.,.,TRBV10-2,CASSDPDRQETQYF,TGCGCCAGCAGTGACCCTGACAGGCAAGAGACCCAGTACTTC
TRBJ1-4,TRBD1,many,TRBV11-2,CASSLDRASEKLFF,TGTGCCAGCAGCTTGGACAGGGCCAGCGAAAAACTGTTTTTT
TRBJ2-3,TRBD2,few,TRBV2,CASSQSGRTDTQYF,TGTGCCAGCAGTCAAAGCGGGAGGACAGATACGCAGTATTTT
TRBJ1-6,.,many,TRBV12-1,CASSFAGYSGYNSPLHF,TGTGCCAGCAGCTTTGCGGGGTATTCCGGCTATAATTCACCCCTCCACTTT
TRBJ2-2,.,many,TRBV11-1,CASSNPYTGELFF,TGTGCCAGCAGCAACCCTTACACCGGGGAGCTGTTTTTT
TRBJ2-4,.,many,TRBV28,CASSLSPGKNIQYF,TGTGCCAGCAGTTTAAGCCCAGGGAAAAACATTCAGTACTTC
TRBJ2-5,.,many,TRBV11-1,CASSFFQGQETQYF,TGTGCCAGCAGCTTCTTCCAAGGCCAAGAGACCCAGTACTTC
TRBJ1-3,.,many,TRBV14,CASSQEIGTGNTIYF,TGTGCCAGCAGCCAAGAGATTGGGACTGGAAACACCATATATTTT
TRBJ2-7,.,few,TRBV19,CASSSGQGYSYEQYF,TGTGCCAGTAGTTCCGGCCAGGGCTACTCCTACGAGCAGTACTTC
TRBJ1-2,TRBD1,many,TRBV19,CASSRTGTANYGYTF,TGTGCCAGTAGCCGGACCGGGACAGCCAACTATGGCTACACCTTC
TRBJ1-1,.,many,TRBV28,CASSFERRWNTEAFF,TGTGCCAGCAGTTTTGAACGGAGATGGAACACTGAAGCTTTCTTT
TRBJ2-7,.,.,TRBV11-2,CASSFLAGQDYEQYF,TGTGCCAGCAGCTTCTTGGCAGGTCAAGACTACGAGCAGTACTTC
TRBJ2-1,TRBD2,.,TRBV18,CASSPRAGGPGNEQFF,TGTGCCAGCTCACCTAGAGCGGGAGGCCCTGGCAATGAGCAGTTCTTC
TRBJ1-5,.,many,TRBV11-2,CAHTAVASGNQPQHF,TGTGCCCACACAGCGGTGGCATCTGGCAATCAGCCCCAGCATTTT
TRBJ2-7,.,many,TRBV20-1,CSAESTDLYEQYF,TGCAGTGCTGAATCGACAGACCTCTACGAGCAGTACTTC
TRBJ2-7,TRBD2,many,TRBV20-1,CSVRRTSAFYEQYF,TGCAGTGTCCGGAGGACTAGCGCATTCTACGAGCAGTACTTC
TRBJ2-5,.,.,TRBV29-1,CSVILSLGETQYF,TGCAGCGTAATTTTGAGCCTAGGGGAGACCCAGTACTTC
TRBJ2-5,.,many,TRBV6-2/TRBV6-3,CASSYYLTTQETQYF,TGTGCCAGCAGTTACTATCTGACTACCCAAGAGACCCAGTACTTC
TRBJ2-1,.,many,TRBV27,CASFYGDEQFF,TGTGCCAGCTTCTACGGCGATGAGCAGTTCTTC
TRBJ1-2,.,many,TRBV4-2,CASSQVGQETSYGYTF,TGTGCCAGCAGCCAAGTAGGGCAGGAGACCAGCTATGGCTACACCTTC